A single sample gave rise to the 18 T cell receptor beta chains below, sequenced in a study of regulatory T cells in long-lasting Graves disease. Time point noted: newly diagnosed GD, antithyroid drugs for less than 3 months. Isolated PBMC RNA provided the starting material for the TCR library. CDR3-region Arm-PCR and iRepertoire HTBI primers produced the TCR beta libraries. TCRdb re-called the multiplex PCR reads through MiXCR, storing one row per CDR3 protein. The sample lists fewer than 650,000 distinct CDR3 sequences; roughly 15% were seen once. This same sample was also taken into another study, of T cells in Graves' hyperthyroidism and ophthalmopathy.

The material sequenced was peripheral blood mononuclear cells (PBMCs), taken at new diagnosis, from a patient treated with antithyroid drugs. The source is a woman younger than 45 with Graves disease.

This clonotype was observed a few times. This chain connects TRBV7-8 to TRBJ2-2; 9 nucleotides agree with TRBD2. The CDR3 is 17 residues long. The ends lost 2 bases at V and 6 bases at J; junction bases unmatched: 10. Germline CDR1 and CDR2: SGHVS and FQNEAQ. This CDR3 reads CASSLRPLAGTSGELFF. As DNA, the CDR3 is TGTGCCAGCAGCTTACGCCCCCTAGCGGGAACGTCCGGGGAGCTGTTTTTT.

In this sample, this clonotype turned up once. J is TRBJ2-3 and V is TRBV6-5; D not certain. The V and J ends lost 0 bases and 1 base respectively, with 14 bases between them. Germline CDR1 reads MNHEY; CDR2 reads SVGAGI. The CDR3 contains 17 residues. CDR3 DNA sequence: TGTGCCAGCAGTTACTCGAAGGCGCGCCAGGGCACAGATACGCAGTATTTT. Its translation: CASSYSKARQGTDTQYF.

This sequence joins TRBV19 and TRBJ2-2; possible D gene TRBD1, 6 bases. Trimming shortened V by 1 base and J by 1 base, and 10 bases separated the two germline ends. The CDR3 is made up of 16 amino acids. Germline CDR1 is LNHDA and CDR2 is SQIVND (reference sequence). The CDR3 is CASSIGATGNTGELFF. The DNA for the CDR3 is TGTGCCAGTAGTATAGGGGCGACAGGGAACACCGGGGAGCTGTTTTTT.

The CDR3 DNA reads as TGTGCCAGCAGCCACCTGACAGGGACTCAGCCCCAGCATTTT. It is translated as CASSHLTGTQPQHF. The V call is TRBV6-2 or TRBV6-3, the J call TRBJ1-5, with TRBD1 matching over 7 bases. Per germline, CDR1 MNHEY and CDR2 SVGEGT. The V and J ends lost 6 bases and 6 bases, in that order; junction bases with no gene match: 8. The CDR3 sequence is 14 residues long.

As to this clonotype: Being one base from a much bigger clone, this may be a read error. This rearrangement joins TRBV27 to TRBJ1-5; tentative D call: TRBD1 (5 bases). This CDR3 is built from 14 residues. From germline, CDR1 is MNHEY and CDR2 SMNVEV (reference sequence). In DNA, the CDR3 is TGTGCCAGCAGATTCAGGGACCACAATCAGCTCCAGCATTTT. It codes for CASRFRDHNQLQHF.

This clonotype was counted at least ten times. The rearrangement uses TRBV18 and TRBJ1-5; 8 bases agree with TRBD1. In germline, CDR1 is KGHSH, CDR2 LQKENI. The length of the CDR3 is 14 residues. V gave up 3 bases and J gave up 7 bases; unmatched junction bases: 5. CDR3 region: CASSPTGEGQPQHF. DNA of the CDR3: TGTGCCAGCTCACCGACAGGGGAGGGGCAGCCCCAGCATTTT.

V is TRBV30 and J is TRBJ2-2, with D possibly TRBD2 on 5 matching bases. The V gene's germline CDR1 is GTSNPN and CDR2 SVGIG (reference sequence). This CDR3 region has 11 residues. Trimming took 4 bases from V and 10 from J, leaving 10 bases between them. CDR3 sequence: CAWNRESELFF. The CDR3 DNA reads as TGTGCCTGGAACCGGGAATCGGAGCTGTTTTTT.

At least ten counts were recorded for this clonotype. The chain carries TRBV7-2 and TRBJ2-1; 16 nucleotides agree with TRBD2. There are 20 residues in the CDR3. Germline CDR1 SGHTA, CDR2 FQGNSA. The V gene end was trimmed by 1 base and the J gene end by 8 bases; junction bases not matched to a gene: 14. DNA of the CDR3: TGTGCCAGCAGCTTAGTCCCTGCCGGGACTAGCGGGAGGGCCATCCATGAGCAGTTCTTC. Its protein product is CASSLVPAGTSGRAIHEQFF.

The chain is built from TRBV7-9 and TRBJ2-7, with TRBD2 as a possible D gene (6 bases). The CDR3 has 12 amino acids. Germline CDR1 reads SEHNR; CDR2 reads FQNEAQ (reference sequence). The V and J ends lost 6 bases and 5 bases respectively, with 11 bases between them. The CDR3 sequence is CASSRRENEQYF. The CDR3 region has the DNA TGTGCCAGCAGTCGACGGGAGAACGAGCAGTACTTC.

This chain joins TRBV3-1 and TRBJ1-4, with D tentatively TRBD1 (5 bases). Germline V gives CDR1 LGHDT, CDR2 YNNKEL (reference sequence). CDR3 length: 14 amino acids. V was clipped by 3 bases and J by 4 bases, with 9 bases between them. In DNA form, the CDR3 reads TGTGCCAGCAGCCACAGGGCCAGTAATGAAAAACTGTTTTTT. Protein: CASSHRASNEKLFF.

V usage is TRBV7-2 and J usage is TRBJ1-1, with D possibly being TRBD1 (5 bases). Germline-derived CDR1 and CDR2 are SGHTA and FQGNSA. The CDR3 has 14 amino acids. Trimming left V 0 bases short and J 4 bases short, with 9 bases between. The CDR3 sequence: CASSLATGGTEAFF. For the CDR3, the DNA is TGTGCCAGCAGCTTAGCGACTGGGGGCACTGAAGCTTTCTTT.

This clonotype was detected many times. The chain is built from TRBV7-8 and TRBJ2-3, with 8 bases fitting TRBD2. Unmatched junction bases numbered 16, after V lost 8 bases and J lost 6 bases. Per germline, CDR1 SGHVS and CDR2 FQNEAQ. This CDR3 spans 16 amino acids. As DNA, the CDR3 is TGTGCCAGCGCCTCCCTGGGGACTAGTTTTTTGGATACGCAGTATTTT. It specifies CASASLGTSFLDTQYF. The entire variable domain, with the rest obtained from reference TRBV7-8 and TRBJ2-3, is as follows: GAGVSQSPRYKVAKRGQDVALRCDPISGHVSLFWYQQALGQGPEFLTYFQNEAQLDKSGLPSDRFFAERPEGSVSTLKIQRTQQEDSAVYLCASASLGTSFLDTQYFGPGTRLTVL.

This clonotype was seen many times. The rearrangement links TRBV20-1 to TRBJ1-5; TRBD1 matches 9 bases. Germline V lookup: CDR1 DFQATT, CDR2 SNEGSKA (reference sequence). Losses at the gene ends were 4 bases for V and 7 bases for J; bases not matched to a gene: 8. The CDR3 runs 14 residues. CDR3 protein: CSAKRQGEVQPQHF. The CDR3 DNA reads as TGCAGTGCTAAGAGACAGGGGGAGGTGCAGCCCCAGCATTTT.

This chain joins TRBV2 and TRBJ1-5, with TRBD1 matching 9 bases. The germline CDR1 and CDR2 sequences are SNHLY and FYNNEI. Trimming cost V 6 bases and J 2 bases; bases outside gene matches: 5. The CDR3 is 15 residues long. The CDR3 DNA reads TGTGCCAGCAGCGTACAGGGGGCCGGCAATCAGCCCCAGCATTTT. Protein sequence: CASSVQGAGNQPQHF.

This clonotype came up a few times. The chain is built from TRBV19 and TRBJ1-5, with TRBD1 identical over 7 bases. Trimming cost V 6 bases and J 0 bases; bases outside gene matches: 11. The CDR3 contains 17 residues. CDR1 is LNHDA and CDR2 is SQIVND in the germline V gene (reference sequence). CDR3 amino acids: CASSPDRRSYSNQPQHF. Written as DNA, the CDR3 is TGTGCCAGTAGCCCGGACAGGAGGTCATATAGCAATCAGCCCCAGCATTTT.

This chain joins TRBV20-1 and TRBJ1-1; no clear D gene. The CDR3 is made up of 12 amino acids. Trimming removed 7 bases at V and 1 base at J, with 10 bases between. The germline V gene encodes CDR1 DFQATT and CDR2 SNEGSKA (reference sequence). The DNA for the CDR3 is TGCAGTGTGCGCTCAGGGAACACTGAAGCTTTCTTT. Translation gives CSVRSGNTEAFF.

This clonotype appeared a few times. The rearrangement joins TRBV18 to TRBJ2-7; 10 bases match TRBD2. CDR3 length equals 15 residues. Germline V lookup: CDR1 KGHSH, CDR2 LQKENI. J lost 4 bases, V lost 3 bases, and 6 bases had no gene match. The CDR3 DNA follows: TGTGCCAGCTCACCCCGGGTAGCGGGAGGTTACGAGCAGTACTTC. Encoded protein: CASSPRVAGGYEQYF.

In this sample, this clonotype turned up many times. The rearrangement joins TRBV28 to TRBJ2-7; 8 nucleotides align to TRBD2. V dropped 8 bases and J dropped 4; count of bases not matched to a gene: 10. The CDR3 runs 14 residues. Germline CDR1 MDHEN, CDR2 SYDVKM. The DNA of the CDR3 is TGTGCCAGCGGAGGAGTAAGCGGGAGTTACGAGCAGTACTTC. It translates to CASGGVSGSYEQYF.